The rows below give T cell receptor beta chains drawn from one sample of a study of graft-versus-host responses after intestinal transplantation. The antigens these receptors bind are not known. This table comes from immunoSEQ multiplex PCR, and its TCRdb copy is limited to in-frame clones, with some not included. The table records about 26,000 clones, 82% of them present only once. Sample: unstimulated CD4+ T cells sorted from spleen or lymph node cells, taken before intestinal transplant. The receptors here all came from a human donor who received an intestinal transplant. Both conserved end residues are part of each CDR3. The D gene is left open where the match is weak. Where a row states a size, it is once, few, many or the class of an expanded clone; other rows omit it.

>TRBJ2-3|NA|TRBV19|NA
CASSMGPGTDTQYF
TGTGCCAGTAGTATGGGGCCGGGCACAGATACGCAGTATTTT
>TRBJ1-4|NA|TRBV18|NA
CASSPRQATNEKLFF
TGTGCCAGCTCACCAAGACAGGCAACTAATGAAAAACTGTTTTTT
>TRBJ2-7|few|TRBV28|NA
CASSSPWDVSYEQYF
TGTGCCAGCAGTTCCCCCTGGGACGTTTCCTACGAGCAGTACTTC
>TRBJ2-1|NA|TRBV19|TRBD2
CASSITSGRNEQFF
TGTGCCAGTAGTATCACTAGCGGGAGGAATGAGCAGTTCTTC
>TRBJ1-2|NA|TRBV5-1|NA
CASSPRGGYGYTF
TGCGCCAGCAGCCCCAGGGGCGGCTATGGCTACACCTTC
>TRBJ1-2|NA|TRBV11-2|TRBD1
CASSRDRDYGYTF
TGTGCCAGCAGCCGCGACAGGGACTATGGCTACACCTTC
>TRBJ2-2|NA|TRBV4-2|NA
CASSQDQVVAGELFF
TGTGCCAGCAGCCAAGATCAGGTAGTAGCCGGGGAGCTGTTTTTT
>TRBJ1-1|NA|TRBV5-1|NA
CASSLAPGMRTSQRYTEAFF
TGCGCCAGCAGCTTGGCACCAGGGATGAGAACCTCCCAACGTTACACTGAAGCTTTCTTT
>TRBJ1-4|once|TRBV6-5|NA
CASVSWDEKLFF
TGTGCCAGCGTTTCGTGGGACGAAAAACTGTTTTTT
>TRBJ1-5|few|TRBV21-1|NA
CASSKGWDRAILSNQPQHF
TGTGCCAGCAGCAAGGGGTGGGACAGAGCTATCCTTAGCAATCAGCCCCAGCATTTT
>TRBJ1-1|NA|TRBV2|TRBD1
CASSTTGGYMNTEAFF
TGTGCCAGCAGTACGACAGGGGGCTACATGAACACTGAAGCTTTCTTT
>TRBJ2-5|once|TRBV9|TRBD1
CASSVGRGGAGETQYF
TGTGCCAGCAGCGTAGGCCGAGGGGGCGCAGGGGAGACCCAGTACTTC
>TRBJ2-7|NA|TRBV6-5|NA
CASSNTGLWYEQYF
TGTGCCAGCAGCAACACTGGGTTGTGGTACGAGCAGTACTTC
>TRBJ1-4|NA|TRBV6-4|NA
CASTRSGKNNEKLFF
TGTGCCAGCACCCGAAGCGGAAAGAATAATGAAAAACTGTTTTTT
>TRBJ1-2|NA|TRBV7-4|TRBD1
CARKGGRF
TGTGCCAGAAAAGGGGGCAGGTTC
>TRBJ2-5|NA|TRBV5-1|TRBD2
CASSSGSGAYQETQYF
TGCGCCAGCAGCTCAGGTAGCGGGGCGTACCAAGAGACCCAGTACTTC
>TRBJ2-1|NA|TRBV7-7|TRBD1
CASSRTGLDNEQFF
TGTGCTAGCAGCCGGACAGGGCTCGATAATGAGCAGTTCTTC
>TRBJ2-3|once|TRBV10-2|NA
CASSSRADTQYF
TGCGCCAGCTCCTCACGGGCAGATACGCAGTATTTT
>TRBJ2-1|NA|TRBV5-1|TRBD2
CASSLTRGGSSYNEQFF
TGCGCCAGCAGCTTGACGCGCGGGGGGAGCTCCTACAATGAGCAGTTCTTC
>TRBJ1-2|NA|TRBV11-2|NA
CASSLDRPGVAVYGYTF
TGTGCCAGCAGCTTAGATCGGCCAGGGGTTGCCGTCTATGGCTACACCTTC
>TRBJ2-3|NA|TRBV4-1|TRBD2
CASSQERRGGTDTQYF
TGCGCCAGCAGCCAAGAACGGCGGGGGGGCACAGATACGCAGTATTTT
>TRBJ2-7|NA|TRBV27|NA
CASSSLTGAYEQYF
TGTGCCAGCAGTTCACTGACAGGAGCCTACGAGCAGTACTTC
>TRBJ2-7|NA|TRBV2|NA
CANRDKGRNEQYF
TGTGCCAACCGGGACAAGGGGAGGAACGAGCAGTACTTC
>TRBJ1-5|few|TRBV7-2|NA
CASTPGGSQPQHF
TGTGCCAGCACACCCGGGGGGTCCCAGCCCCAGCATTTT
>TRBJ2-5|once|TRBV12-5|NA
CASGLAGLGETQYF
TGTGCTAGTGGTTTGGCAGGACTTGGGGAGACCCAGTACTTC
>TRBJ2-7|NA|TRBV6-5|TRBD2
CASSYEVAGQNEQYF
TGTGCCAGCAGTTACGAGGTAGCGGGTCAAAACGAGCAGTACTTC
>TRBJ1-6|NA|TRBV6-5|TRBD1
CASSTNRGFNSPLHF
TGTGCCAGCAGCACCAACAGGGGCTTTAATTCACCCCTCCACTTT
>TRBJ2-5|NA|TRBV7-5|NA
CVRSLVQETQYF
TGCGTCAGAAGCTTAGTCCAAGAGACCCAGTACTTC
>TRBJ2-7|NA|TRBV2|NA
CASKWAGSYEQYF
TGTGCCAGCAAGTGGGCAGGGTCCTACGAGCAGTACTTC
>TRBJ2-4|few|TRBV5-1|TRBD1
CASSFRGLAKNIQYF
TGCGCCAGCAGCTTCAGGGGGCTAGCCAAAAACATTCAGTACTTC
>TRBJ2-3|NA|TRBV12-5|NA
CAPRTRDSTTDTQYF
TGTGCTCCGAGGACGCGGGACTCTACCACAGATACGCAGTATTTT
>TRBJ1-2|NA|TRBV2|TRBD1
CASSDAGQEYGYTF
TGTGCCAGCAGTGACGCGGGACAGGAGTATGGCTACACCTTC
>TRBJ2-7|NA|TRBV5-1|TRBD1
CASSLGDRDPFYF
TGCGCCAGCAGCTTGGGGGACAGGGATCCCTTTTACTTC
>TRBJ1-5|few|TRBV4-1|NA
CASSPAGVGPQHF
TGCGCCAGCAGCCCCGCCGGGGTTGGGCCCCAGCATTTT
>TRBJ1-5|few|TRBV6-6|NA
CASSYSGGNQPQHF
TGTGCCAGCAGTTACTCAGGGGGCAATCAGCCCCAGCATTTT
>TRBJ1-4|NA|TRBV6-5|NA
CASSYFGGEEKLFF
TGTGCCAGCAGTTACTTCGGGGGGGAGGAAAAACTGTTTTTT
>TRBJ1-5|NA|TRBV5-5|TRBD1
CASSLGRGDNSNQPQHF
TGTGCCAGCAGCTTGGGCAGGGGGGATAATAGCAATCAGCCCCAGCATTTT
>TRBJ2-1|NA|TRBV5-1|TRBD1
CASSPGTGYNEQFF
TGCGCCAGCAGCCCCGGGACAGGCTACAATGAGCAGTTCTTC
>TRBJ1-3|NA|TRBV6-1|TRBD1
CASSGTGGFGNTIYF
TGTGCCAGCAGTGGGACAGGGGGCTTTGGAAACACCATATATTTT
>TRBJ2-7|NA|TRBV7-2|TRBD2
CASSLALRAGVREQYF
TGTGCCAGCAGCTTAGCGCTAAGGGCGGGGGTCCGCGAGCAGTACTTC
>TRBJ1-6|NA|TRBV19|TRBD1
CASSTGTGGNSPLHF
TGTGCCAGTAGTACTGGGACAGGGGGCAATTCACCCCTCCACTTT
>TRBJ2-3|NA|TRBV6-6|NA
CASSPKFGVSTDTQYF
TGTGCCAGCAGCCCTAAGTTCGGGGTAAGCACAGATACGCAGTATTTT
>TRBJ1-2|NA|TRBV27|NA
CASSLIPGNYGYTF
TGTGCCAGCAGTTTAATACCAGGGAACTATGGCTACACCTTC
>TRBJ2-4|NA|TRBV7-9|NA
CASSLNRNKNIQYF
TGTGCCAGCAGCTTGAACAGAAATAAAAACATTCAGTACTTC
>TRBJ2-7|NA|TRBV25-1|TRBD1
CASSEGQLYEQYF
TGTGCCAGCAGTGAGGGACAGCTCTACGAGCAGTACTTC
>TRBJ2-5|few|TRBV2|TRBD2
CASSVARGGETQYF
TGTGCCAGCAGTGTTGCGCGGGGGGGAGAGACCCAGTACTTC
>TRBJ2-3|NA|TRBV5-8|TRBD2
CASSWDLWTSEEDTQYF
TGTGCCAGCAGCTGGGATCTGTGGACTAGCGAGGAAGATACGCAGTATTTT
>TRBJ2-7|NA|TRBV11-2|NA
CASSPVGWADEQYF
TGTGCCAGCAGCCCGGTGGGGTGGGCCGACGAGCAGTACTTC